This T cell receptor (beta chain) was recovered during a study of blood T cell repertoires in COVID-19. In the study overall: There were acute and convalescent COVID-19 samples, and they came from the United States, Italy and Spain. PBMCs, B-cell-depleted T cells, or T cells provided the cDNA or gDNA that made up the material.

In the original processing: Reference gene primer amplification yielded estimated nucleated cell counts. Profiling relied on immunoSEQ multiplex PCR, and the TCRdb table lists in-frame clones only, not all of them. V, J and clone size are those of that table, while D and trimming were read from the DNA. Of fewer than 90,000 clones listed, approximately 80% are singletons. The CDR3 is 15 residues long. Germline CDR1 reads KGHSH; CDR2 reads LQKENI. The junction had 8 bases not matched to a gene; V was cut back by 3 bases and J by 9 bases. The specimen was peripheral blood. The sequence was collected from a man aged 50-59 years with acute or convalescent COVID-19. This chain links TRBV18 with TRBJ1-6; 7 nucleotides align to TRBD1. CDR3 region: CASSPGPGGGSPLHF. For the CDR3, the DNA is TGTGCCAGCTCACCGGGTCCAGGGGGTGGTTCACCCCTCCACTTT.